This T cell receptor beta chain was recorded in a study of T cell responses to AZD1222 COVID-19 vaccine. Study at large: Both about-4-week and about-12-week second-dose recipients were combined.

Study observations and caveats: Donor demographics were predominantly white British with a female majority; clonal diversity may be underestimated. Spike-wide vaccine-associated CD4 TCRs dominated at 160-218 and 743-854.

The assay was immunoSEQ multiplex PCR, and TCRdb's table has in-frame clones only and misses some. The sample carries tens of thousands of clones, roughly 84% recorded once. Of note for this clone: Its antigen is unidentified.

The germline V gene encodes CDR1 SEHNR and CDR2 FQNEAQ (reference sequence). This CDR3 has 11 amino acids. Deletions cut 5 bases from V and 5 bases from J, with 6 bases between. The chain couples TRBV7-9 to TRBJ1-2; D unclear. The clonotype originates from an adult in good health. The source was peripheral blood, collected on day 0 of AZD1222 vaccination. The CDR3 region has the DNA TGTGCCAGCAGCCCCGGATATGGCTACACCTTC. Translated, it gives CASSPGYGYTF.